This T cell receptor beta chain was recovered during a study of blood T cell repertoires in COVID-19. Study background: Sites in the United States, Italy and Spain provided acute and convalescent COVID-19 samples. T cells, B-cell-depleted T cells, or PBMCs supplied cDNA or gDNA.

How the authors handled the data: The authors estimated nucleated cell counts from reference gene primer amplification. The protocol was immunoSEQ multiplex PCR, while the TCRdb copy is restricted to in-frame clones and leaves out a portion. V and J calls and clone size follow that table, whereas D and trimming were derived from the DNA. The sample has approximately 150,000 clones, 79% seen once. In germline, CDR1 is MNHEY, CDR2 SVGAGI. With 3 bases removed from V and 0 bases from J, the gap between germline ends came to 6 bases. The CDR3 sequence is 15 residues long. This receptor was taken from a man aged 45-60 years with active or convalescent COVID-19. Sample: peripheral blood. V is TRBV6-5 and J is TRBJ2-6; D is undetermined. CDR3 amino acids: CASSYSISGANVLTF. In DNA form, the CDR3 reads TGTGCCAGCAGTTATTCAATCTCTGGGGCCAACGTCCTGACTTTC.